The sequence of this TCR beta chain was determined in a study of cytomegalovirus exposure and HLA in healthy donors (TCRdb year 2017). Looking at the study overall: According to an earlier analysis of several hundred of the donors, about 179 million T cells yielded 120 million or so unique TCR beta sequences and more than 250 Gb of sequence data. A later genetic analysis used genome-wide SNP genotypes for about 65% of the roughly 670 donors, treating that subset as a discovery cohort. All discovery cohort repertoires had been generated on a single sequencing platform. HLA typing covered class I and class II loci at four-digit resolution. A later analysis re-examined previously published TCR beta repertoires from about 700 donors and added high-resolution HLA genotyping to investigate patterns of TCR occurrence. Alongside the repertoire data, information on donor age, sex, ethnicity and CMV serostatus was compiled. Among almost 400 genotyped donors of the cohort, an average of approximately 240,000 unique TCR beta nucleotide sequences were sequenced per donor, roughly 20% of them non-productive. Typing coverage varied by locus: 629-630 donors for A, B, C, DRB1 and DQB1; approximately 500 for DQA1; about 600 for DPA1; roughly 450 for DPB1. The study used immunosequencing to profile the T cell repertoires of approximately 630 subjects and linked those repertoires to cytomegalovirus serostatus. About 300 gigabases of sequencing data and tens of millions of unique TCR sequences were included in an early release covering 550 to 650 HLA-typed donors. To predict cytomegalovirus infection status, the study brought together high-throughput TCR immunosequencing, statistical association of individual TCRs with disease status, and machine learning. In addition to the first cohort of 650 to 750 subjects, a separate validation cohort of 100 to 150 different subjects was used. Four to six DR-DQ haplotypes were handled as single units for association and clustering, since linkage in the cohort was strong. The genetic ancestry cluster associated with self-reported Caucasian donors included 65% to 90% of the roughly 360 genotyped donors. The study aimed to test whether cataloging public T cell receptors could reveal signatures of past pathogen exposure. Rather than using new phenotypic data, the later analysis identified candidate immune exposures from TCR beta sequences and from how often those sequences occurred across donors. An earlier analysis of some 500 of the donors applied high-throughput TCR beta sequencing to assess whether each TCR beta V gene segment acted as functional or pseudogenic.

Here is what the overall study found, with its caveats: The study listed approximately 160 TCR beta chains as associated with cytomegalovirus. In an earlier analysis of about 550 of the donors, most TCR beta V segments were observed in productive rearrangements about 87% or about 30% of the time, broadly matching IMGT annotations. A further reported finding was that TCR beta sequences accurately predicted the HLA-A and HLA-B alleles for most subjects in the first cohort. When HLA alleles, especially DR and DQ, strongly co-occurred, attributing TCR associations to individual alleles was difficult. Most CMV-associated TCR beta chains appeared to be HLA-restricted in a later analysis, and the HLA associations seemed to be driven largely by CMV exposure. For the cohort, immune exposure information was limited to CMV serostatus. In vitro tests confirmed that three of the cytomegalovirus-associated TCR beta chains recognize cytomegalovirus antigens. The authors suggested that the approach could potentially be generalized to other disease states and immunological phenotypes. In a later analysis, HLA-associated TCR beta chains showed more clonal expansion and lower generation probabilities than non-associated chains that were equally common. Some IMGT-functional V segments, including TRBV6-2 and TRBV6-3, could not be told apart with the 87-base-pair reads, so those segments were excluded. According to a later analysis, parvovirus B19, influenza, CMV and Epstein-Barr virus appeared linked to several top co-occurrence clusters. The sequencing pipeline was judged likely to have produced a cluster of highly shared sequence variants as a technical artifact. Only TCR beta chains were sequenced in this cohort, and the absence of alpha or paired-chain data limited detectable features. Presence/absence analyses assumed roughly uniform sequencing depth across donors, an assumption that may not hold. A later analysis associated about 17,000 TCR beta sequences with specific HLA alleles at a false discovery rate of 0.05. Cytomegalovirus status was reported to be diagnosed by the classifier with high specificity and sensitivity in both the original and validation cohorts. An association between a missense DCLRE1C variant and V-gene and J-gene trimming of TCR beta chains was found in a later genetic analysis and replicated in an independent cohort. HLA typing was unavailable for some donors at each locus, so association tests used only the typed subset. Because counts were too low, some 17 rarely observed V segments, including chromosome 9 orphons, were excluded from the earlier analysis of 587 of the donors. A later analysis found that TCR association rates varied across HLA loci, with DRB1 alleles showing the most associated TCRs and HLA-C alleles the fewest. Most TCR sequences were observed very rarely across donors, whereas some public TCRs were present in many individuals. In a later genetic analysis, fewer N-insertions in productive TCRs were reported among donors in an Asian-associated ancestry cluster than the approximately 710-donor mean. Linkage disequilibrium might explain the correlated functional status among segregating V segments, but an unknown experimental factor could not be excluded.

Trimmed from V: 5 bases; trimmed from J: 0 bases; junction bases lacking a gene match: 7. From a lookup of the germline V gene, CDR1 and CDR2 are SGHRS and YFSETQ. Reading from cysteine to phenylalanine, the CDR3 counts 16 amino acids. Only CDR3 DNA remains: 48 bases, in frame from the first base. In total, roughly 670 healthy bone marrow donors made up the cohort. Cohort members were all nominally healthy when sampled, although unrecorded immune exposures were likely present. The donor tested CMV seropositive, placing the donor among the 289 seropositive members of the cohort. Every donor gave a peripheral blood sample, and the peripheral blood mononuclear cells from that sample were used for TCR beta sequencing. Genomic DNA extraction from the blood cell samples was performed with the Qiagen DNeasy Blood Extraction Kit. Remarks on this clone: The clone's antigen remains unknown. Qualities for individual bases were not recorded, and no much larger clone is one base off.

The library was obtained by the immunoSEQ multiplex PCR assay. The multiplex PCR relied on a mix of 60 forward primers for TCR Vbeta segments and 13 reverse primers for TCR Jbeta segments. The CDR3 region of rearranged TCR beta genes was amplified from genomic DNA by a multiplex PCR assay. The amplified TCR beta libraries were sequenced on the Illumina HiSeq System as 87-base-pair reads. As for how the authors treated the data: Across the 670 or so repertoires, a later analysis counted some 80 million unique TCR beta chains, some 11 million of which were shared by at least two donors. To remove PCR and sequencing errors, raw reads were error-corrected and collapsed into unique sequences using a nearest-neighbor algorithm that merged closely related sequences. CDR3 sequences were aligned to IMGT reference sequences to assign V, D and J gene segments. For a sequence to be retained, a match of at least six nucleotides was required to both a V gene segment and a J gene segment. Rearrangements were classified as productive when the CDR3 lacked stop codons and remained in frame with V and J, and all other rearrangements were classified as non-productive. Following IMGT convention, CDR3 was defined as the stretch from the second conserved V-encoded cysteine up to the conserved J-encoded phenylalanine. In an earlier analysis of more than 550 of the donors, sequences lacking an unambiguous match to a single V gene segment were excluded. An earlier analysis of fewer than 750 of the donors called V segments functional above 56.7% productive rearrangements and segregating when the between-donor standard deviation exceeded 5%. A statistical classification framework was built for diagnosing cytomegalovirus status from the catalog of TCR beta chain sequences. In a later analysis, V and J genes were assigned by comparing TCR nucleotide sequences against IMGT/GENE-DB human TR gene sequences. In a later analysis, CDR3 sequences and most-parsimonious VDJ recombination scenarios were assigned using the TCRdist pipeline. A later analysis defined each TCR beta chain by its CDR3 amino acid sequence plus V-gene family, and excluded reads lacking a unique V-gene family. To address suspected cross-contamination and a sequencing artifact, a later analysis removed approximately 600 highly shared, low-generation-probability nucleotide sequences. A later analysis calculated a clonal expansion index for each public chain from normalized within-repertoire ranks of inferred template counts. In a later analysis, generation probabilities were computed using a VDJ recombination model fitted to out-of-frame rearrangements, and the results were checked against IGoR. In a later analysis, hypergeometric tests were used to score TCR-TCR, TCR-HLA and TCR-CMV co-occurrence, with a repertoire-size bias correction applied to TCR pairs. A later analysis estimated false discovery rates by permuting HLA or CMV assignments 20 times. In a later analysis, co-occurring TCRs were grouped with DBSCAN, and TCRdist sequence similarity was added when clustering was performed within HLA-allele-positive subsets. For co-occurrence clustering, repertoires with fewer than 30,000 or more than 120,000 public chains were excluded, along with 5 or 6 repertoires with anomalous nucleotide sharing. TCRdb carries this immuneACCESS record with in-frame sequences only. Its versions omit some clonotypes, under half of them owing to an unresolved V gene in the studies checked, with the rest unexplained. That table is the source of V, J and clone size, and D and trimming were worked out from the DNA. The sample data list some 130,000 clones, and roughly 63% of these were observed just once. The ten most abundant clones make up about 1.5% of the sample.

The source of this sequence is a man aged 25 to 45 in good health and CMV-seropositive. Sequencing was performed on PBMCs. The rearranged segments are TRBV5-1 and TRBJ1-4, and 7 junction bases match TRBD1. CDR3 reads: CASSFGTAATNEKLFF. The nucleotide sequence reads TGCGCCAGCAGTTTTGGGACAGCTGCAACTAATGAAAAACTGTTTTTT.